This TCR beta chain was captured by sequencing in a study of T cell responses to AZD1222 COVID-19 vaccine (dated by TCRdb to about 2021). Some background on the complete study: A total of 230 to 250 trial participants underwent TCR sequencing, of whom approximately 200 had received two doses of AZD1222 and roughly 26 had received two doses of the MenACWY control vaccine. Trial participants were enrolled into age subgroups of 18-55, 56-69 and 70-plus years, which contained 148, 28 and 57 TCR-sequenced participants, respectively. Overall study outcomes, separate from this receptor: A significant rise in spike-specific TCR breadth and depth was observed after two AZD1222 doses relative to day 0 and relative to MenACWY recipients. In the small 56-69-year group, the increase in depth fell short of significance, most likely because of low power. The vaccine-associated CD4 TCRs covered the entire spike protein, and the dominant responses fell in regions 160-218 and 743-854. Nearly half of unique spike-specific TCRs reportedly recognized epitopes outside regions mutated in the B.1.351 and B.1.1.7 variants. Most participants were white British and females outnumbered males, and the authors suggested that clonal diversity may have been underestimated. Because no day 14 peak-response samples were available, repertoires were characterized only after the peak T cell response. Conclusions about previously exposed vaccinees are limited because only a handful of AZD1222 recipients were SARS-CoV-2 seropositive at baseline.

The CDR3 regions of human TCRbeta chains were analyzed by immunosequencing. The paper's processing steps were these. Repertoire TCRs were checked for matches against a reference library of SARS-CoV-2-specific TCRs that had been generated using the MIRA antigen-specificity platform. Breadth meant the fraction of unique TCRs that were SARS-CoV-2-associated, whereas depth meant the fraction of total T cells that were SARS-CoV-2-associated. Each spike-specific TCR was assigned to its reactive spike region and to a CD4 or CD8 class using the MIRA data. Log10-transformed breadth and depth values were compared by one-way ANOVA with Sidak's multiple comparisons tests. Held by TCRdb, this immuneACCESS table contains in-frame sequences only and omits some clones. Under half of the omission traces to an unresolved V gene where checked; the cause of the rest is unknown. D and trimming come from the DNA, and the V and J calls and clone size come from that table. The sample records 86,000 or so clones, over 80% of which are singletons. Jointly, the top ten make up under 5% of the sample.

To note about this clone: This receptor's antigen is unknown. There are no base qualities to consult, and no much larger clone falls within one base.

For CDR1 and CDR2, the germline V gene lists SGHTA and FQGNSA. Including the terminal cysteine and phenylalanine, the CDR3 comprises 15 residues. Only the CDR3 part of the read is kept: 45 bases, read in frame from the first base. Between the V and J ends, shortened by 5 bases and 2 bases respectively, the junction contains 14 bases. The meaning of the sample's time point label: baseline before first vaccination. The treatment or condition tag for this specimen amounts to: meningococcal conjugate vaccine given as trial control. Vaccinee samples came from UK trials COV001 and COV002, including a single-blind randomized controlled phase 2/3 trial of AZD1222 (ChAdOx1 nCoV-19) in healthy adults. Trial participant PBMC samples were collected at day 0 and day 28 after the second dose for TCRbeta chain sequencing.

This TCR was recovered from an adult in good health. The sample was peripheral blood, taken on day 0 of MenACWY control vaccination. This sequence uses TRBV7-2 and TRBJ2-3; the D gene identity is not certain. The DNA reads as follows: TGTGCCAGCAGCCCTCAAGTCCGGGCCACAGATACGCAGTATTTT. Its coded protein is CASSPQVRATDTQYF.